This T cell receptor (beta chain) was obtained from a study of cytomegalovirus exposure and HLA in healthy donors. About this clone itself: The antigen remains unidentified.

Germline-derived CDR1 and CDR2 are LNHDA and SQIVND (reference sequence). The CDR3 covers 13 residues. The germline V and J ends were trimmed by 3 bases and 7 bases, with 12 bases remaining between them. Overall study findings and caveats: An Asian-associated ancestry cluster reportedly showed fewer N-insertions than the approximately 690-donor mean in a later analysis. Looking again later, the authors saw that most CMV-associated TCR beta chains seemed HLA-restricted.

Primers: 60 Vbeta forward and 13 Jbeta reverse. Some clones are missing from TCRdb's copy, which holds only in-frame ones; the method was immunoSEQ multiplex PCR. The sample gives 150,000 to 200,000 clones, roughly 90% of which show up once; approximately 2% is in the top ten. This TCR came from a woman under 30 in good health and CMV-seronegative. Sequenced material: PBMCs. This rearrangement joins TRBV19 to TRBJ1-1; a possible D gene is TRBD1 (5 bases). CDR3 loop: CASSIRDGSEAFF. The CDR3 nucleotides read TGTGCCAGTAGTATCAGGGACGGGAGTGAAGCTTTCTTT.